The 9 T cell receptor beta chains listed next were all sequenced from one sample in a study of cytomegalovirus exposure and HLA in healthy donors. Amplification used 60 Vbeta primers and 13 Jbeta primers. Assay used: immunoSEQ multiplex PCR; TCRdb lists only in-frame clones, some missing. The data show about 200,000 clones, 75% to 90% seen once. Material: PBMCs. These receptors were collected from a boy aged 2 to 10 in good health and CMV-seronegative.

This clone was detected only a few times. The CDR3 region has the DNA TGTGCCAGCAGTGGACAGGGCAACACCATATATTTT. It codes for CASSGQGNTIYF. The chain carries TRBV6-1 and TRBJ1-3; 7 bases line up with TRBD1. V lost 4 bases, J lost 7 bases, and 1 base stayed unmatched. This CDR3 has 12 amino acids. Germline CDR1 reads MNHNS; CDR2 reads SASEGT.

The chain recombines TRBV5-6 with TRBJ1-1; 8 nucleotides match TRBD1. V shed 0 bases, J shed 11 bases, and the junction held 9 bases outside the gene matches. The length of the CDR3 is 14 residues. Germline-derived CDR1 and CDR2 are SGHDT and YYEEEE. The CDR3 nucleotides are TGTGCCAGCAGCTTGGTAATACAGGGGGGCGAGGCTTTCTTT. Translating it yields CASSLVIQGGEAFF.

The V and J genes are TRBV9 and TRBJ1-3; 10 nucleotides agree with TRBD1. CDR1 and CDR2 from the germline V gene are SGDLS and YYNGEE. The CDR3 has 16 residues. V was pared by 2 bases and J by 2 bases, with 4 bases of the junction left unmatched. The DNA of the CDR3 is TGTGCCAGCAGCGTCTACGGGACAGGGGCTGGAAACACCATATATTTT. It translates to CASSVYGTGAGNTIYF. The full variable domain, in which reference TRBV9 and TRBJ1-3 provide the parts outside the CDR3, is DSGVTQTPKHLITATGQRVTLRCSPRSGDLSVYWYQQSLDQGLQFLIQYYNGEERAKGNILERFSAQQFPDLHSELNLSSLELGDSALYFCASSVYGTGAGNTIYFGEGSWLTVV.

The chain links TRBV19 to TRBJ2-5; 7 bases line up with TRBD2. V dropped 4 bases and J dropped 5; count of bases not matched to a gene: 7. The CDR3 sequence is 14 residues long. Germline CDR1 is LNHDA and CDR2 is SQIVND (reference sequence). The DNA for the CDR3 is TGTGCCAGTAGTAGCCAACTAGCGTCGGAGACCCAGTACTTC. Translating it yields CASSSQLASETQYF.

The chain links TRBV2 to TRBJ1-5; D unclear. CDR3 length: 14 residues. Germline CDR1 is SNHLY and CDR2 is FYNNEI. With 6 bases removed from V and 6 bases from J, the gap between germline ends came to 15 bases. CDR3 DNA sequence: TGTGCCAGCAGCGGAGAGACCCGCGGTCAGCCCCAGCATTTT. Translating gives CASSGETRGQPQHF.

The genes are TRBV7-8 and TRBJ1-1; possible D gene TRBD1, 6 bases. This CDR3 has 15 amino acids. Germline-derived CDR1 and CDR2 are SGHVS and FQNEAQ. V shed 3 bases and J shed 5 bases, with 16 bases lying between them. In DNA, the CDR3 is TGTGCCAGCAGCTTGGGGGCGAATCGGCGGACTGAAGCTTTCTTT. Translation: CASSLGANRRTEAFF.

The rearrangement joins TRBV28 to TRBJ1-5, with 7 bases matching TRBD1. CDR1 and CDR2 (germline): MDHEN, SYDVKM. The CDR3 spans 14 residues. With 7 bases clipped from V and 7 bases from J, the junction kept 10 bases outside the gene matches. CDR3 residues: CASTITGVRQPQHF. CDR3 coding DNA: TGTGCCAGCACTATTACAGGGGTTCGGCAGCCCCAGCATTTT. The full variable domain, in which reference TRBV28 and TRBJ1-5 provide the parts outside the CDR3, is DVKVTQSSRYLVKRTGEKVFLECVQDMDHENMFWYRQDPGLGLRLIYFSYDVKMKEKGDIPEGYSVSREKKERFSLILESASTNQTSMYLCASTITGVRQPQHFGDGTRLSIL.

The V call is TRBV9, the J call TRBJ1-2; D is possibly TRBD1 (5 bases). Trimming took off 4 bases at V and 13 bases at J, with 14 bases between the two ends. This CDR3 spans 11 amino acids. Germline V gene data show CDR1 as SGDLS and CDR2 as YYNGEE. The CDR3 DNA is TGTGCCAGCAGCCCTCAGGGTTTCTCCACCTTC. Its protein product is CASSPQGFSTF.

V is TRBV30 and J is TRBJ2-5, with TRBD2 matching over 13 bases. Germline CDR1 reads GTSNPN; CDR2 reads SVGIG (reference sequence). V gave up 0 bases and J gave up 4 bases; unmatched junction bases: 5. CDR3 length equals 16 residues. CDR3 in DNA: TGTGCCTGGAGTGTAACTAGCGGGAGGGCCACAGAGACCCAGTACTTC. Its protein is CAWSVTSGRATETQYF.